This T cell receptor beta chain appears in the sequencing data of a study of blood T cell repertoires in COVID-19 (dated by TCRdb to the early 2020s). About the full investigation: Samples covering the acute and convalescent phases of COVID-19 were provided by collaborators in the United States, Italy and Spain. Deeply sampled blood TCRbeta repertoires from subjects exposed to, actively infected with, or recovered from COVID-19 were included in the dataset. Where HLA class I and class II types were available, the types were taken from metadata supplied by the sample provider, not from assay-based typing. The repertoires were released in a freely available public database intended as a resource for research on the immune response to SARS-CoV-2. A de-identified subject ID, COVID-19 status, age in years and sex were almost always included in the sample metadata. The prospective study material was composed of cDNA or gDNA derived from T cells, B-cell-depleted T cells, or PBMCs. Samples came from the ongoing ImmuneRACE study (first 160 participants) plus 1,254 subjects from 6 global collaborators.

TCRbeta CDR3 regions were amplified from genomic DNA by means of the immunoSEQ Assay, a bias-controlled multiplex PCR. Under the source paper's analysis protocol: The number of nucleated cells in each sample was estimated by amplification of reference gene primers within the assay. To quantify the absolute abundance of each unique TCRbeta CDR3 rearrangement, sequence reads were collapsed and filtered. For each sample, productive Simpson clonality was calculated as the square root of Simpson's diversity index across productive rearrangements. TCRdb obtained this table from immuneACCESS and retained in-frame rearrangements with V and J assigned. These tables miss some clones; where compared with another copy, unresolved V genes account for less than half of the shortfall, and the remainder is unexplained. V and J calls plus clone size are reproduced from that table; the DNA served to infer D and trimming. The sample contains around 130,000 clones, 85% of them found a single time. Clones ranked in the top ten supply about 4.3% of the sample.

In the case of this clone: Its antigen remains unidentified. Base qualities are not recorded, but no much larger clone differs from it by a single base.

The collaborating institutions used their own protocols to collect whole blood in K2EDTA tubes. Collaborator samples were shipped for TCRbeta analysis as frozen whole blood, isolated PBMCs, or DNA extracted from either sample type. The paper's findings and limits, for the study overall: Clinical and demographic metadata were provided uncurated, with the amount varying by source and participant.

The source material was peripheral blood. This receptor was taken from a human donor in a cohort sampled during active COVID-19.

The bases read TGTGCCAGTAGTATAAGATGGACAGGGGTCTATGGCTACACCTTC. Translation gives CASSIRWTGVYGYTF. The rearrangement joined TRBV19 to TRBJ1-2, with 9 bases matching TRBD1. From a lookup of the germline V gene (reference sequence), CDR1 and CDR2 are LNHDA and SQIVND. Spanning cysteine to phenylalanine, the CDR3 consists of 15 amino acids. The CDR3 DNA has 45 bases and is translated from base 1. Unmatched junction bases come to 5, with V trimmed by 2 bases and J by 4 bases. Where the CDR3 stops, the reference TRBV19 and TRBJ1-2 genes take over; the full variable domain is DGGITQSPKYLFRKEGQNVTLSCEQNLNHDAMYWYRQDPGQGLRLIYYSQIVNDFQKGDIAEGYSVSREKKESFPLTVTSAQKNPTAFYLCASSIRWTGVYGYTFGSGTRLTVV.